Below are 16 T cell receptor beta chains sequenced from a single sample in a study of PD-1 blockade in mismatch repair-deficient tumors. Measured with immunoSEQ multiplex PCR; TCRdb has only the in-frame clones, and not every one. The sample includes around 120,000 clones, roughly 86% of them seen just once. Sequenced here: peripheral blood, sampled 44 weeks after starting pembrolizumab. These receptors came from an adult with mismatch repair-deficient cancer.

This rearrangement joins TRBV21-1 to TRBJ2-1; the table's D call of TRBD2 was not tested on the DNA. TRBV21-1 is deemed a pseudogene. This CDR3 comprises 17 residues. CDR3: CASSNQTSGRSYNEQFF. In nucleotides, the CDR3 is TGTGCCAGCAGCAATCAGACTAGCGGGAGGTCCTACAATGAGCAGTTCTTC.

This clone has just one count. The gene calls are TRBV5-1 and TRBJ2-3, with TRBD2 matching over 10 bases. In germline, CDR1 is SGHRS, CDR2 YFSETQ. The CDR3 covers 18 residues. V lost 4 bases and J lost 2; bases outside the gene matches: 13. The CDR3 loop is CASSPASRGTSATDTQYF. CDR3 sequence (DNA): TGCGCCAGCAGCCCCGCGTCGCGGGGGACTAGCGCCACAGATACGCAGTATTTT.

V and J are TRBV5-6 and TRBJ2-5; D is ambiguous. The CDR3 runs 16 residues. CDR1 and CDR2 from the germline V gene are SGHDT and YYEEEE. Trimming shortened V by 1 base and J by 1 base, and 14 bases separated the two germline ends. The CDR3 DNA sequence: TGTGCCAGCAGCTTGAGAGGATTCCCCCGCCAAGAGACCCAGTACTTC. As protein: CASSLRGFPRQETQYF.

The chain couples TRBV29-1 to TRBJ2-1; a weak D match, TRBD2 (6 bases). Per the germline V gene, CDR1 is SQVTM and CDR2 is ANQGSEA. The V end was cut by 4 bases, the J end by 9 bases, with 13 bases between. CDR3 length: 12 amino acids. This CDR3 is CSVVRETGEQFF. As DNA, the CDR3 is TGCAGCGTTGTTCGGGAGACGGGTGAGCAGTTCTTC.

This clone is a singleton in its sample. The chain has TRBV4-1 and TRBJ2-1, with 9 bases matching TRBD1. Germline values: CDR1 MGHRA, CDR2 YSYEKL. The CDR3 runs to 15 residues. V was pared by 4 bases and J by 3 bases, with 4 bases of the junction left unmatched. The CDR3 sequence: CASSPRDRDYNEQFF. The CDR3 DNA reads as TGCGCCAGCAGCCCCCGGGACAGGGACTACAATGAGCAGTTCTTC.

The chain combines TRBV6-1 with TRBJ2-7; D may be TRBD2 (5 bases). CDR1 MNHNS and CDR2 SASEGT come from the germline V gene. V was clipped by 6 bases and J by 1 base, with 13 bases between them. The CDR3 loop spans 14 amino acids. The CDR3 is CASRPTSPSYEQYF. CDR3 DNA: TGTGCCAGCAGACCCACTAGTCCTTCCTACGAGCAGTACTTC.

The chain couples TRBV7-8 to TRBJ1-2, with D possibly matching TRBD1 (5 bases). This CDR3 contains 12 residues. Germline CDR1 and CDR2: SGHVS and FQNEAQ. The V end lost 10 bases, the J end lost 8 bases, and 17 bases lay between the germline ends. CDR3 nucleotides: TGTGCCACGCGACGGGGGGTGGGGGGCTACACCTTC. Encoded protein: CATRRGVGGYTF. Full variable domain (remainder filled in from reference TRBV7-8 and TRBJ1-2): GAGVSQSPRYKVAKRGQDVALRCDPISGHVSLFWYQQALGQGPEFLTYFQNEAQLDKSGLPSDRFFAERPEGSVSTLKIQRTQQEDSAVYLCATRRGVGGYTFGSGTRLTVV.

The chain is built from TRBV11-2 and TRBJ2-4; D may be TRBD1 (6 bases). The V end lost 3 bases, the J end lost 5 bases, and 23 bases lay between the germline ends. This CDR3 has 18 residues. Germline CDR1 is SGHAT and CDR2 is FQNNGV. The CDR3, as DNA: TGTGCCAGCAGCTTGAGGCTTTGGGAACAGGGATTCCAAAACATTCAGTACTTC. This sequence encodes CASSLRLWEQGFQNIQYF.

This clone was recorded once. This may stem from a read error, because a much larger clone lies one nucleotide away. This same CDR3 is encoded by further DNA sequences in the sample. This chain uses TRBV6-5 with TRBJ2-1, with 14 bases that match TRBD2. The length of the CDR3 is 16 residues. The V gene's germline CDR1 is MNHEY and CDR2 SVGAGI. CDR3 DNA: TGTGCCAGCAGTTACTCGACTAGCGGGAGGGCCAATGAACAGTTCTTC. Protein sequence: CASSYSTSGRANEQFF.

The chain is built from TRBV19 and TRBJ2-1, with 7 bases lining up with TRBD2. The V and J ends lost 6 bases and 8 bases, in that order; junction bases with no gene match: 13. The germline CDR1 and CDR2 sequences are LNHDA and SQIVND (reference sequence). The CDR3 is made up of 15 amino acids. The CDR3 DNA follows: TGTGCCAGTAGAAAACGGGACTACGAGACCCATGAGCAGTTCTTC. It is translated as CASRKRDYETHEQFF.

The chain recombines TRBV7-6 with TRBJ2-7; 7 nucleotides agree with TRBD2. Per the germline V gene, CDR1 is SGHVS and CDR2 is FNYEAQ. The V and J ends lost 5 bases and 6 bases, in that order; junction bases with no gene match: 4. The length of the CDR3 is 12 residues. The CDR3 protein is CASSITGGEQYF. In nucleotides, the CDR3 is TGTGCCAGCAGCATAACGGGGGGCGAGCAGTACTTC.

The CDR3 loop is CASSLEGAGTSRTDTQYF. The CDR3 bases are TGCGCCAGCAGCTTGGAGGGTGCAGGGACTAGTCGGACAGATACGCAGTATTTT. The chain links TRBV5-1 to TRBJ2-3, with 8 bases aligning to TRBD2. Looked up from germline, CDR1 is SGHRS and CDR2 is YFSETQ. Unmatched junction bases numbered 12, after V lost 0 bases and J lost 3 bases. CDR3 length: 18 residues. The variable domain in full, completed from reference TRBV5-1 and TRBJ2-3, reads KAGVTQTPRYLIKTRGQQVTLSCSPISGHRSVSWYQQTPGQGLQFLFEYFSETQRNKGNFPGRFSGRQFSNSRSEMNVSTLELGDSALYLCASSLEGAGTSRTDTQYFGPGTRLTVL.

This CDR3 reads CASSLGVSVYEQYF. The CDR3 DNA sequence: TGTGCCAGCAGCTTGGGGGTATCCGTATACGAGCAGTACTTC. The chain uses TRBV5-6 and TRBJ2-7; D is unresolved. V was trimmed by 0 bases and J by 4 bases, leaving 11 bases between them. Germline loops: CDR1 SGHDT, CDR2 YYEEEE. The CDR3 loop spans 14 amino acids.

The chain joins TRBV4-1 to TRBJ2-5, with 9 bases that match TRBD2. Germline-derived CDR1 and CDR2 are MGHRA and YSYEKL. The CDR3 is 20 amino acids. V lost 4 bases, J lost 4 bases, and 22 bases stayed unmatched. CDR3 in amino acids: CASSRKPAVIAGASGETQYF. The CDR3 nucleotides are TGCGCCAGCAGCCGGAAGCCGGCCGTGATAGCGGGAGCCTCAGGAGAGACCCAGTACTTC.

This chain uses TRBV2 with TRBJ2-7, with 9 bases matching TRBD1. There are 13 residues in the CDR3. The V segment lost 5 bases and the J segment 6 bases; nucleotides outside the gene matches: 5. Looked up from germline, CDR1 is SNHLY and CDR2 is FYNNEI. CDR3 residues: CASSRDREGEQYF. CDR3 sequence (DNA): TGTGCCAGCAGTAGGGACAGGGAGGGCGAGCAGTACTTC.

The J gene is TRBJ2-4, the V gene TRBV10-3; D may be TRBD1 (6 bases). Trimming removed 0 bases at V and 3 bases at J, with 9 bases between. The CDR3 runs to 15 residues. Germline values: CDR1 ENHRY, CDR2 SYGVKD. CDR3 residues: CAISESNRDKNIQYF. CDR3 bases: TGTGCCATCAGTGAGTCCAACAGGGACAAAAACATTCAGTACTTC.